This T cell receptor beta chain was captured in a study of blood T cell repertoires in COVID-19. Looking at the study overall: Sources were T cells, B-cell-depleted T cells, or PBMCs; the material itself was cDNA or gDNA.

As originally analysed: Using reference gene primer amplification, nucleated cell counts were estimated. TCRdb's copy holds only in-frame clones and misses some; the assay was immunoSEQ multiplex PCR. V, J and clone size derive from that table, while D and trimming were established from the DNA sequence. The sample holds approximately 260,000 clones, 75% to 85% seen once. The V gene lost 3 bases and the J gene lost 12 bases, with 17 bases spanning the gap. Germline V gene data show CDR1 as KGHSH and CDR2 as LQKENI. The CDR3 runs to 14 residues. This receptor was taken from a woman aged 60-75 years with active or convalescent COVID-19. The material sequenced was peripheral blood. J is TRBJ1-4 and V is TRBV18; D is possibly TRBD1 (5 bases). The DNA of the CDR3 is TGTGCCAGCTCACCCGCAGGGTACCCTATGGAACTGTTTTTT. Its translation: CASSPAGYPMELFF.